Listed below are T cell receptor beta chains from one sample, sequenced in a study of technical replicates of blood from a handful of donors. The method was immunoSEQ multiplex PCR; TCRdb's version includes in-frame clones alone and lacks a portion of them. The table has 65,000 to 85,000 clones, approximately 90% seen once. Sequenced: T cells isolated from PBMCs. Receptor source: a human donor in good health. Each CDR3 is given with its conserved first and last residue. The D gene is left open where the match is weak. Clone sizes are given selectively: once, few, many, or a class where the clone is expanded.

j_gene	d_gene	v_gene	abundance	CDR3aa	CDR3nt
TRBJ2-2	.	TRBV28	.	CASIGPGELFF	TGTGCCAGCATTGGCCCCGGGGAGCTGTTTTTT
TRBJ1-1	.	TRBV6-6	.	CASSYSGGNTEAFF	TGTGCCAGCAGTTACTCGGGGGGGAACACTGAAGCTTTCTTT
TRBJ2-7	.	TRBV18	.	CASSPSKGHSYEQYF	TGTGCCAGCTCACCATCAAAGGGGCACTCCTACGAGCAGTACTTC
TRBJ2-4	.	TRBV5-1	.	CASSPRGDIQYF	TGCGCCAGCAGCCCCAGGGGGGACATTCAGTACTTC
TRBJ1-1	.	TRBV28	.	CASRNPGFTEAFF	TGTGCCAGCAGGAACCCAGGGTTCACTGAAGCTTTCTTT
TRBJ1-2	.	TRBV4-1	.	CASSQERAGNKRANYGYTF	TGCGCCAGCAGCCAAGAACGGGCAGGGAACAAAAGGGCTAACTATGGCTACACCTTC
TRBJ1-2	.	TRBV5-6	.	CASNIYREHQLYGYTF	TGTGCCAGCAATATTTACCGGGAACACCAACTCTATGGCTACACCTTC
TRBJ2-7	TRBD1	TRBV19	.	CASSVPPGQVDYEQYF	TGTGCCAGTAGTGTGCCTCCGGGACAGGTGGACTACGAGCAGTACTTC
TRBJ1-4	TRBD1	TRBV4-1	.	CASRPGQGFYRSNEKLFF	TGCGCCAGCAGACCCGGACAGGGTTTTTACCGGAGTAATGAAAAACTGTTTTTT
TRBJ2-7	TRBD2	TRBV5-1	.	CASSLTSGTYEQYF	TGCGCCAGCAGCTTGACTAGCGGGACGTACGAGCAGTACTTC
TRBJ1-1	.	TRBV7-9	.	CASSVDMYTEAFF	TGTGCCAGCAGCGTTGACATGTACACTGAAGCTTTCTTT
TRBJ1-1	TRBD1	TRBV19	.	CASSIVLWTGNTEAFF	TGTGCCAGTAGTATAGTCCTTTGGACAGGGAACACTGAAGCTTTCTTT
TRBJ1-1	TRBD1	TRBV30	few	CAWVPGQSTEAFF	TGTGCCTGGGTGCCGGGACAGAGTACTGAAGCTTTCTTT
TRBJ1-4	TRBD1	TRBV7-2	.	CASSSNRGRWEKLFF	TGTGCCAGCAGCTCGAACAGGGGGCGATGGGAAAAACTGTTTTTT
TRBJ1-1	.	TRBV5-1	.	CASSLEAGADTEAFF	TGCGCCAGCAGCTTGGAGGCAGGGGCGGACACTGAAGCTTTCTTT
TRBJ1-1	TRBD1	TRBV7-9	.	CASSLGQGFWTEAFF	TGTGCCAGCAGCTTAGGACAGGGATTTTGGACTGAAGCTTTCTTT
TRBJ1-5	TRBD1	TRBV27	.	CASSLIGQGNQPQHF	TGTGCCAGCAGTTTAATAGGACAGGGCAATCAGCCCCAGCATTTT
TRBJ2-4	.	TRBV6-1	.	CASSDLRVIQYF	TGTGCCAGCAGTGACTTGAGGGTCATTCAGTACTTC
TRBJ2-3	TRBD2	TRBV7-9	.	CASSHDRASGSTDTQYF	TGTGCCAGCAGCCACGACCGGGCTAGCGGGAGTACAGATACGCAGTATTTT
TRBJ2-5	TRBD2	TRBV11-2	.	CASSLGLAGGPAIETQYF	TGTGCCAGCAGCTTGGGACTAGCGGGGGGGCCTGCTATAGAGACCCAGTACTTC
TRBJ1-5	TRBD1	TRBV28	once	CASSRADRGDQPQHF	TGTGCCAGCAGCCGTGCGGACAGGGGCGATCAGCCCCAGCATTTT
TRBJ1-5	.	TRBV29-1	.	CSVGLDSNQPQHF	TGCAGCGTTGGTCTAGATAGCAATCAGCCCCAGCATTTT
TRBJ1-2	TRBD1	TRBV11-2	.	CASSPGQGARGYTF	TGTGCCAGCAGCCCAGGACAGGGCGCCCGTGGCTACACCTTC
TRBJ2-4	.	TRBV5-8	.	CASSLGGDVAKNIQYF	TGTGCCAGCAGCTTGGGTGGAGACGTAGCCAAAAACATTCAGTACTTC
TRBJ1-2	.	TRBV5-1	.	CASSLAWPSRGGYTF	TGCGCCAGCAGCTTGGCGTGGCCTTCAAGAGGTGGCTACACCTTC
TRBJ2-2	TRBD2	TRBV18	.	CASSPPMRLADLKTGELFF	TGTGCCAGCTCACCACCGATGAGACTAGCGGATTTGAAAACCGGGGAGCTGTTTTTT
TRBJ1-4	.	TRBV27	.	CASRATSSPGSIYF	TGTGCCAGCAGAGCTACCAGTTCCCCGGGATCTATTTATTTT
TRBJ1-2	.	TRBV27	.	CASSSSPPDGYTF	TGTGCCAGCAGTTCCTCCCCTCCGGATGGCTACACCTTC
TRBJ1-2	.	TRBV7-9	few	CASSLAEFGYTF	TGTGCCAGCAGCTTAGCTGAGTTTGGCTACACCTTC
TRBJ2-7	.	TRBV28	.	CASISGLRDGEQYF	TGTGCCAGCATCTCGGGACTGCGGGACGGAGAGCAGTACTTC
TRBJ2-1	.	TRBV7-2	.	CASSKIPGTPAPDEQFF	TGTGCCAGCAGCAAGATCCCCGGGACTCCTGCACCCGATGAGCAGTTCTTC
TRBJ2-1	.	TRBV7-3	once	CASSPTGPSYEQFF	TGTGCCAGCAGTCCAACAGGCCCCTCGTATGAGCAGTTCTTC
TRBJ2-1	.	TRBV7-3	.	CASSLGGGLYNEQFF	TGTGCCAGCAGCTTAGGCGGGGGCCTCTACAATGAGCAGTTCTTC
TRBJ1-1	TRBD1	TRBV7-8	.	CASSFSIGQGTRGLAFF	TGTGCCAGCAGCTTTAGTATCGGACAGGGAACTCGCGGCCTAGCTTTCTTT
TRBJ1-1	.	TRBV4-1	once	CASSVTDLNTEAFF	TGCGCCAGCAGCGTGACCGACTTGAACACTGAAGCTTTCTTT
TRBJ1-5	.	TRBV7-2	few	CASSPMGSTVRQPQHF	TGTGCCAGCAGCCCCATGGGCTCGACAGTTCGTCAGCCCCAGCATTTT
TRBJ2-5	TRBD2	TRBV5-4	.	CASRSGLAETQYF	TGTGCCAGCAGATCCGGACTAGCGGAGACCCAGTACTTC
TRBJ1-5	TRBD1	TRBV27	.	CASSWTGSNQPQHF	TGTGCCAGCAGTTGGACAGGGAGCAATCAGCCCCAGCATTTT
TRBJ2-7	TRBD1	TRBV7-9	.	CASSQGRDRGLYEQYF	TGTGCCAGCAGCCAGGGGCGGGACAGGGGCCTATACGAGCAGTACTTC
TRBJ1-1	.	TRBV2	few	CARSVGAEAFF	TGTGCCAGGAGTGTAGGGGCTGAAGCTTTCTTT
TRBJ1-5	.	TRBV9	.	CASSVGGPQEPQHF	TGTGCCAGCAGCGTAGGTGGGCCGCAAGAGCCCCAGCATTTT
TRBJ2-5	.	TRBV10-1	.	CASSDSGLETQYF	TGCGCCAGCAGTGACTCGGGTTTAGAGACCCAGTACTTC
TRBJ2-2	.	TRBV5-8	.	CASSPQGGMNTGELFF	TGTGCCAGCAGCCCCCAGGGGGGCATGAACACCGGGGAGCTGTTTTTT
TRBJ2-1	TRBD2	TRBV25-1	.	CASSGPTSGSSYEQFF	TGTGCCAGCAGTGGCCCTACTAGCGGGAGTAGCTATGAGCAGTTCTTC
TRBJ1-1	.	TRBV7-9	.	CASSFDRTLMNTEAFF	TGTGCCAGCAGCTTCGACAGAACCCTCATGAACACTGAAGCTTTCTTT
TRBJ1-5	.	TRBV28	.	CASSRAGEEPQHF	TGTGCCAGCAGTCGAGCTGGGGAGGAGCCCCAGCATTTT
TRBJ1-5	TRBD1	TRBV5-6	.	CASSRLGQLNQPQHF	TGTGCCAGCAGCCGGCTGGGACAGCTCAATCAGCCCCAGCATTTT
TRBJ2-2	.	TRBV14	.	CASSRFVGTQNTGELFF	TGTGCCAGCAGCCGTTTCGTGGGGACACAGAACACCGGGGAGCTGTTTTTT
TRBJ1-1	TRBD1	TRBV7-2	.	CASSPRTGNTEAFF	TGTGCCAGCAGCCCAAGGACAGGGAACACTGAAGCTTTCTTT
TRBJ2-1	TRBD2	TRBV4-1	many	CASSQGTSGSSYNEQFF	TGCGCCAGCAGCCAAGGGACTAGCGGGAGTTCCTACAATGAGCAGTTCTTC
TRBJ2-3	TRBD2	TRBV6-5	once	CASSLAGVQADTQYF	TGTGCCAGCAGTTTGGCGGGGGTTCAGGCAGATACGCAGTATTTT
TRBJ2-5	.	TRBV5-5	.	CASSPIGGRGEETQYF	TGTGCCAGCAGCCCCATTGGGGGCAGGGGGGAAGAGACCCAGTACTTC
TRBJ2-1	TRBD2	TRBV9	.	CASSIGLAGTPPVYNEQFF	TGTGCCAGCAGCATAGGACTAGCGGGGACCCCTCCGGTGTACAATGAGCAGTTCTTC
TRBJ1-1	TRBD1	TRBV28	.	CASSPPDRGTEAFF	TGTGCCAGCAGCCCCCCTGACAGGGGCACTGAAGCTTTCTTT
TRBJ2-7	TRBD2	TRBV6-1	.	CASKGTTSFSGEQYF	TGTGCCAGCAAGGGGACTACTAGCTTTTCGGGCGAGCAGTACTTC
TRBJ1-5	.	TRBV6-5	.	CASSPVPGNQPQHF	TGTGCCAGCAGTCCAGTCCCCGGCAATCAGCCCCAGCATTTT
TRBJ2-2	TRBD2	TRBV7-8	.	CASSLARLAGEGGELFF	TGTGCCAGCAGCTTAGCGCGGCTAGCGGGAGAGGGCGGGGAGCTGTTTTTT
TRBJ1-2	.	TRBV7-9	.	CASSSTGTSYGYTF	TGTGCCAGCAGCTCAACCGGGACAAGTTATGGCTACACCTTC
TRBJ2-7	.	TRBV7-9	.	CASSSLDNSYEQYF	TGTGCCAGCAGCTCCTTGGACAACTCCTACGAGCAGTACTTC